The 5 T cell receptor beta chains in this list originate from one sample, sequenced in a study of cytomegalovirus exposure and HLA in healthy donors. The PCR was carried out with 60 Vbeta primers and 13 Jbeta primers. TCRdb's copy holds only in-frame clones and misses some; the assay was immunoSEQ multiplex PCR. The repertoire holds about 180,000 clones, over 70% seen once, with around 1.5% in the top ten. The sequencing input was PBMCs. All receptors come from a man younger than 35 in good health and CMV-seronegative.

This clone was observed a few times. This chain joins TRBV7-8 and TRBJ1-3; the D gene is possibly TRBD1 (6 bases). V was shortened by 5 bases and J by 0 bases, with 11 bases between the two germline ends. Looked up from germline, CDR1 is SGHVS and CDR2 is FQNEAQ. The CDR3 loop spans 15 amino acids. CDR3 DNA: TGTGCCAGCAGCGATAGGGGGAGCTCTGGAAACACCATATATTTT. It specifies CASSDRGSSGNTIYF.

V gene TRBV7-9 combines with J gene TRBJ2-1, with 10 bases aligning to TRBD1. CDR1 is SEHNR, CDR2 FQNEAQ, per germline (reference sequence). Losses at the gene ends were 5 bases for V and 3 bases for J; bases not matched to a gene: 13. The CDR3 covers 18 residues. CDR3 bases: TGTGCCAGCAGCCCACGTAGGGGGGACAGGGGAGGCTACAATGAGCAGTTCTTC. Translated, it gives CASSPRRGDRGGYNEQFF.

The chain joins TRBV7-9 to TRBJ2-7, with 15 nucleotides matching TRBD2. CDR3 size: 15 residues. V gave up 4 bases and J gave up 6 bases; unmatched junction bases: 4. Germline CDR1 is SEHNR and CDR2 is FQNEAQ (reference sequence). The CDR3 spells CASSYGTSGRSEQYF. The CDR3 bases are TGTGCCAGCAGCTACGGGACTAGCGGGAGGTCCGAGCAGTACTTC.

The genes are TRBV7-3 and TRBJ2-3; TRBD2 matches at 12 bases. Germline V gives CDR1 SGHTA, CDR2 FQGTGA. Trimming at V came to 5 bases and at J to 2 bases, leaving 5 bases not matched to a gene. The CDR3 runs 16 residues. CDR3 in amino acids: CASSAGTSGLTDTQYF. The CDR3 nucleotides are TGTGCCAGCAGCGCCGGGACTAGCGGGCTCACAGATACGCAGTATTTT.

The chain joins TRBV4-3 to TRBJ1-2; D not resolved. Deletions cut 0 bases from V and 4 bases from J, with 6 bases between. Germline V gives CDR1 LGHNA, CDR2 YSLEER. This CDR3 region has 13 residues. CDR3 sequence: CASSQDGAYGYTF. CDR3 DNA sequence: TGCGCCAGCAGCCAAGACGGTGCCTATGGCTACACCTTC.